Listed here are 3 T cell receptor beta chains from one sample, sequenced in a study of blood T cell repertoires in COVID-19. Assay used: immunoSEQ multiplex PCR; TCRdb lists only in-frame clones, some missing. Among approximately 190,000 clones listed, approximately 81% were seen once. Sequenced material: peripheral blood. All receptors derive from a human donor in a cohort sampled during active COVID-19.

This clone occurred many times. Other DNA sequences within the sample encode an identical CDR3. The genes are TRBV6-1 and TRBJ2-7; D not certain. The CDR3 runs 14 residues. V lost 2 bases, J lost 3 bases, and 11 bases lay in between. Germline loops: CDR1 MNHNS, CDR2 SASEGT. Here the CDR3 DNA reads TGTGCCAGCAGTGAACGTGGCGGATACTACGAGCAGTACGTC. This codes for CASSERGGYYEQYV.

V usage is TRBV5-1 and J usage is TRBJ2-5, with 8 bases identical to TRBD2. The CDR3 loop spans 14 amino acids. The germline gives CDR1 SGHRS, CDR2 YFSETQ. V gave up 0 bases and J gave up 4 bases; unmatched junction bases: 2. In nucleotides, the CDR3 is TGCGCCAGCAGCTTGGTTCTAGCGGGAGAGACCCAGTACTTC. Its translation: CASSLVLAGETQYF.

The rearrangement joins TRBV28 to TRBJ2-7, with TRBD2 matching over 9 bases. CDR3 length: 19 amino acids. The J segment lost 6 bases and the V segment lost 6 bases, leaving 24 bases of the junction unmatched. Germline CDR1 is MDHEN and CDR2 is SYDVKM. The CDR3 coding sequence is TGTGCCAGCAGCACTATAAAAGGGGCAGCAGCGGGAGGCCTTTGCGAGCAGTACTTC. Translating it yields CASSTIKGAAAGGLCEQYF.